This TCR beta chain originates from a study of T-cell memory formation after mild COVID-19. General study findings and limits: Mostly located in CM and EM were contracting CD4+ clones, with contracting CD8+ clones located in EMRA. Memory from before infection featured some responding clones, which suggests cross-reactive memory joined. Clones contracting over day 15 to 85 were CD4/CD8 balanced, with later expanders leaning CD4+.

MiXCR was run by TCRdb on the 5' RACE reads, yielding one entry per CDR3 protein. This sample has hundreds of thousands of distinct CDR3 sequences; about 20% occur once, and the top ten carry around 8.4%. About this clonotype: Antigen specificity is unknown.

Germline values: CDR1 SGHTA, CDR2 FQGNSA. This CDR3 region has 17 residues. With 3 bases clipped from V and 7 bases from J, the junction kept 14 bases outside the gene matches. The chain carries TRBV7-2 and TRBJ2-5, with 10 bases lining up with TRBD2. The specimen was PBMCs or a T cell subset sorted from them (not recorded which). This clonotype was sampled from an adult woman who had mild COVID-19 (a few samples of this study predate the infection). Cell type and time point are not known. The CDR3, as DNA: TGTGCCAGCAGCTTCCCAGGACTAGCGGCCCCCAAGACGACCCAGTACTTC. This gives the protein CASSFPGLAAPKTTQYF.